These 8 T cell receptor beta chains were sequenced from one sample in a study of blood T cell repertoires in COVID-19. Method: immunoSEQ multiplex PCR; TCRdb's copy keeps in-frame clones and lacks some. The data contain about 160,000 clones, roughly 89% of them singletons. The sample taken for sequencing was peripheral blood. These receptors were taken from a woman aged 70-85 years with COVID-19, enrolled during active disease.

This clone was counted a single time. This chain uses TRBV2 with TRBJ2-3; 12 positions match TRBD2. The V gene's germline CDR1 is SNHLY and CDR2 FYNNEI. The CDR3 totals 17 residues. Germline trimming cut 5 bases from V and 3 bases from J; bases unmatched to any gene: 9. CDR3 loop: CASSFDPSGGATDTQYF. CDR3 bases: TGTGCCAGCAGTTTTGACCCTAGCGGGGGGGCAACAGATACGCAGTATTTT.

V gene TRBV5-1 combines with J gene TRBJ2-7; TRBD1 agrees at 7 bases. The CDR3 loop spans 16 amino acids. In germline, CDR1 is SGHRS, CDR2 YFSETQ. After removal of 8 bases from V and 4 bases from J, the junction contained 18 bases not matched to a gene. The CDR3 nucleotides are TGCGCCAGTCGCCGGGACAGCAGCTCTTTTAGATACGAGCAGTACTTC. Translation gives CASRRDSSSFRYEQYF.

This clone was seen many times. The chain recombines TRBV28 with TRBJ2-7; possibly TRBD2 for D (5 bases). With 7 bases removed from V and 12 bases from J, the gap between germline ends came to 19 bases. CDR3 length: 12 residues. Looked up from germline, CDR1 is MDHEN and CDR2 is SYDVKM. Here the CDR3 reads CASTPPRGPLYF. In DNA form, the CDR3 reads TGTGCCAGCACCCCGCCGAGAGGGCCTCTGTACTTC.

The chain uses TRBV6-5 and TRBJ1-2; D unclear. The V end lost 8 bases, the J end lost 4 bases, and 14 bases lay between the germline ends. Looked up from germline, CDR1 is MNHEY and CDR2 is SVGAGI. CDR3 size: 13 residues. The CDR3 is CASAVGGSYGYTF. The CDR3 DNA is TGTGCCAGCGCGGTAGGAGGGAGCTATGGCTACACCTTC.

Turning to this clone: The junction departs from the called germline gene at one end, perhaps through a read error. V and J are TRBV7-2 and TRBJ2-7; TRBD2 matches at 11 bases. Germline lookup yields CDR1 SGHTA and CDR2 FQGNSA. This CDR3 comprises 13 residues. In DNA, the CDR3 is TGTGCCAGCAGCCCGCAACATAGCGGGGGGGCCCCGTTC. Translated: CASSPQHSGGAPF. Combining the CDR3 with reference TRBV7-2 and TRBJ2-7 gives the whole variable domain GAGVSQSPSNKVTEKGKDVELRCDPISGHTALYWYRQSLGQGLEFLIYFQGNSAPDKSGLPSDRFSAERTGGSVSTLTIQRTQQEDSAVYLCASSPQHSGGAPFGPGTRLTVT.

V gene TRBV5-1 combines with J gene TRBJ1-2, with a tentative D call TRBD1 (6 bases). Germline V gene data show CDR1 as SGHRS and CDR2 as YFSETQ. The CDR3 has 15 residues. The V gene lost 3 bases and the J gene lost 1 base, with 13 bases spanning the gap. CDR3 in amino acids: CASSSRTEINYGYTF. The CDR3 DNA reads as TGCGCCAGCAGCTCCCGGACAGAGATTAACTATGGCTACACCTTC.

The J gene is TRBJ2-3, the V gene TRBV2; 8 bases are a match to TRBD1. J gave up 0 bases and V 4 bases, and 6 bases lay outside the gene matches. CDR1 SNHLY and CDR2 FYNNEI come from the germline V gene. This CDR3 contains 16 residues. The CDR3 is CASSATGGLSTDTQYF. In DNA, the CDR3 is TGTGCCAGCAGTGCCACAGGGGGGCTCAGCACAGATACGCAGTATTTT.

The chain is built from TRBV4-1 and TRBJ1-2, with D maybe TRBD1 (6 bases). Germline loops: CDR1 MGHRA, CDR2 YSYEKL. The CDR3 has 16 residues. The ends were cut back, 2 bases at V and 4 bases at J, with 17 bases in the middle. CDR3 in DNA: TGCGCCAGCAGCCAAATAGGGCAACAGGGCCTCTATGGCTACACCTTC. Protein: CASSQIGQQGLYGYTF.